What follows are 19 T cell receptor beta chains derived from one specimen sequenced in a study of blood T cell repertoires in COVID-19. The assay was immunoSEQ multiplex PCR, and TCRdb's table has in-frame clones only and misses some. The sample lists roughly 300,000 clones, 86% seen once, with approximately 12% in the top ten. The sequenced sample was peripheral blood. The receptors were sampled from a woman aged 30 to 39 with COVID-19, enrolled during active disease.

The chain employs TRBV5-4 and TRBJ2-5, with D tentatively TRBD2 (5 bases). The CDR3 consists of 14 residues. Germline CDR1 reads SGHNT; CDR2 reads YYREEE (reference sequence). V was trimmed by 4 bases and J by 5 bases, leaving 15 bases between them. Here the CDR3 DNA reads TGTGCCAGCAGCCGCCTCGGGGTCGGGGAGACCCAGTACTTC. Its translation is CASSRLGVGETQYF.

The CDR3 DNA follows: TGCGCCAGCAGCCCAAGACTAGCGGGGTACACCGGGGAGCTGTTTTTT. Its translation: CASSPRLAGYTGELFF. This chain connects TRBV5-1 to TRBJ2-2; TRBD2 aligns across 11 bases. Germline V gene data show CDR1 as SGHRS and CDR2 as YFSETQ. The CDR3 covers 16 residues. V was clipped by 4 bases and J by 3 bases; unmatched bases: 5.

The DNA for the CDR3 is TGTGCCAGCAGAAAAGCGGGGGGTTCCACCGGGGAGCTGTTTTTT. Encoded protein: CASRKAGGSTGELFF. The genes are TRBV2 and TRBJ2-2; TRBD2 aligns across 9 bases. The germline gives CDR1 SNHLY, CDR2 FYNNEI. The CDR3 loop spans 15 amino acids. The V gene end was trimmed by 6 bases and the J gene end by 4 bases; junction bases not matched to a gene: 6.

The rearrangement uses TRBV14 and TRBJ2-1; TRBD1 matches 9 bases. Unmatched junction bases numbered 9, after V lost 0 bases and J lost 9 bases. The CDR3 runs to 16 residues. Looked up from germline, CDR1 is SGHDN and CDR2 is FVKESK. The CDR3 nucleotides read TGTGCCAGCAGCCAAGAGGGACAGGGCCGAACATTTGAGCAGTTCTTC. As protein: CASSQEGQGRTFEQFF. Combining the CDR3 with reference TRBV14 and TRBJ2-1 gives the whole variable domain EAGVTQFPSHSVIEKGQTVTLRCDPISGHDNLYWYRRVMGKEIKFLLHFVKESKQDESGMPNNRFLAERTGGTYSTLKVQPAELEDSGVYFCASSQEGQGRTFEQFFGPGTRLTVL.

The genes are TRBV27 and TRBJ2-3, with a tentative D call TRBD2 (7 bases). Germline V gives CDR1 MNHEY, CDR2 SMNVEV (reference sequence). This CDR3 region has 15 residues. Trimming took off 3 bases at V and 4 bases at J, with 14 bases between the two ends. CDR3: CASSLWGGSADTQYF. The CDR3 region has the DNA TGTGCCAGCAGTTTGTGGGGGGGCAGCGCAGATACGCAGTATTTT.

The chain employs TRBV10-1 and TRBJ2-1, with D unclear. V was pared by 6 bases and J by 6 bases, with 12 bases between. Germline V gives CDR1 WNHNN, CDR2 SYGVQD (reference sequence). CDR3 length equals 13 residues. The CDR3 bases are TGCGCCAGCAGCCTCTCCCTATTCAATGAGCAGTTCTTC. Amino acid sequence: CASSLSLFNEQFF.

The V gene is TRBV30, the J gene TRBJ1-3; the D gene is possibly TRBD1 (6 bases). Germline CDR1 is GTSNPN and CDR2 is SVGIG (reference sequence). V lost 3 bases, J lost 4 bases, and 19 bases lay in between. This CDR3 region has 16 residues. Written as DNA, the CDR3 is TGTGCCTGGAGCTACCGGGAACAGGGTTCAGGAAACACCATATATTTT. Its protein is CAWSYREQGSGNTIYF.

The genes are TRBV19 and TRBJ2-3, with TRBD1 matching over 8 bases. Trimming took 1 base from V and 3 from J; bases not matched to a gene: 6. There are 16 residues in the CDR3. Germline V lookup: CDR1 LNHDA, CDR2 SQIVND (reference sequence). This chain's CDR3 is CASSIGTGRITDTQYF. The CDR3 nucleotides are TGTGCCAGTAGTATAGGGACAGGGCGGATTACAGATACGCAGTATTTT.

This clone has only one observation. V and J are TRBV5-6 and TRBJ2-7, with D unresolved. V lost 6 bases and J 7 bases, leaving 17 bases between the germline ends. This CDR3 region has 13 residues. The germline V gene encodes CDR1 SGHDT and CDR2 YYEEEE. As DNA, the CDR3 is TGTGCCAGCACCACTGCAAGTCTCTTTGAGCAGTACTTC. Translating gives CASTTASLFEQYF.

This chain joins TRBV24-1 and TRBJ2-3; D is uncertain. V was clipped by 3 bases and J by 0 bases, with 12 bases between them. CDR3 length equals 16 residues. The germline V gene encodes CDR1 KGHDR and CDR2 SFDVKD. CDR3 region: CATSDRLSFSTDTQYF. The CDR3 coding sequence is TGTGCCACCAGTGATCGTCTTTCCTTTAGCACAGATACGCAGTATTTT.

The rearrangement uses TRBV21-1 and TRBJ2-2; the D call in the table, TRBD1, was not verified against the DNA. TRBV21-1 is given as a pseudogene. The CDR3 loop spans 15 amino acids. The CDR3, as DNA: TGTGCCAGCAGCAAGGGGGCCACAAAGCCCGGGGAGCTGTTTTTT. This gives the protein CASSKGATKPGELFF.

This sequence joins TRBV2 and TRBJ2-5; D might be TRBD2 (6 bases). Germline CDR1 and CDR2: SNHLY and FYNNEI. The V end was cut by 3 bases, the J end by 2 bases, with 16 bases between. This CDR3 comprises 16 residues. CDR3 sequence (DNA): TGTGCCAGCAGTGATCGGGGGTACGGGGGACAAGAGACCCAGTACTTC. Translated: CASSDRGYGGQETQYF.

This clone was observed once. This chain connects TRBV6-5 to TRBJ1-5; 8 positions agree with TRBD1. Germline V gives CDR1 MNHEY, CDR2 SVGAGI. The junction had 8 bases not matched to a gene; V was cut back by 6 bases and J by 7 bases. The CDR3 contains 14 residues. The CDR3 DNA is TGTGCCAGCAGCCACGACAGGGGAAACCAGCCCCAGCATTTT. This encodes CASSHDRGNQPQHF.

This clone was seen once. The CDR3 here is CASSLQGAAYEQYF. Here the CDR3 DNA reads TGTGCCAGCAGCTTGCAGGGGGCCGCCTACGAGCAGTACTTC. The J gene is TRBJ2-7, the V gene TRBV7-6; TRBD1 aligns across 8 bases. Germline CDR1 reads SGHVS; CDR2 reads FNYEAQ. The CDR3 covers 14 residues. The J segment lost 2 bases and the V segment lost 3 bases, leaving 3 bases of the junction unmatched. The whole variable domain, remainder taken from reference TRBV7-6 and TRBJ2-7, is GAGVSQSPRYKVTKRGQDVALRCDPISGHVSLYWYRQALGQGPEFLTYFNYEAQQDKSGLPNDRFSAERPEGSISTLTIQRTEQRDSAMYRCASSLQGAAYEQYFGPGTRLTVT.

The chain employs TRBV4-1 and TRBJ2-5, with D possibly being TRBD2 (5 bases). CDR3 length equals 18 residues. The germline gives CDR1 MGHRA, CDR2 YSYEKL. Trimming stripped 0 bases from V and 10 bases from J, with 27 bases between. The CDR3 is CASSQDLSGSRYRSDQYF. The CDR3 DNA follows: TGCGCCAGCAGCCAAGATCTCTCGGGGTCGCGATATCGGTCGGACCAGTACTTC.

V and J are TRBV6-5 and TRBJ2-3; 11 bases align to TRBD2. The trim removed 7 bases at V and 3 bases at J, leaving 6 bases unmatched. The CDR3 is made up of 15 amino acids. From germline, CDR1 is MNHEY and CDR2 SVGAGI. CDR3 DNA sequence: TGTGCCAGCACCCGACTAGCGGGGATAACAGATACGCAGTATTTT. It is translated as CASTRLAGITDTQYF.

The chain combines TRBV5-6 with TRBJ2-7, with D possibly TRBD1 on 5 matching bases. Looked up from germline, CDR1 is SGHDT and CDR2 is YYEEEE. Deletions cut 1 base from V and 3 bases from J, with 17 bases between. The CDR3 has 16 residues. The CDR3 sequence is CASSLWGPRRVYEQYF. CDR3 in DNA: TGTGCCAGCAGCTTGTGGGGCCCCCGGCGCGTCTACGAGCAGTACTTC.

This clone is a singleton in its sample. The chain uses TRBV10-1 and TRBJ1-3, with D possibly being TRBD1 (5 bases). CDR1 is WNHNN, CDR2 SYGVQD, per germline (reference sequence). This CDR3 is 14 amino acids long. Trimming left V 3 bases short and J 8 bases short, with 14 bases between. The CDR3 DNA follows: TGCGCCAGCAGTGACCGCCCTGGAGGGGACACCATATATTTT. Protein product: CASSDRPGGDTIYF.

The J gene is TRBJ2-2, the V gene TRBV28; unclear D gene. The CDR3 has 13 amino acids. CDR1 is MDHEN, CDR2 SYDVKM, per germline. V was trimmed by 6 bases and J by 4 bases, leaving 9 bases between them. The CDR3 loop reads CASSPFGTGELFF. In nucleotides, the CDR3 is TGTGCCAGCAGCCCTTTCGGCACCGGGGAGCTGTTTTTT.